The next 3 T cell receptor beta chains were all read from a single sample in a study of blood T cell repertoires in COVID-19. Produced via immunoSEQ multiplex PCR; TCRdb's table is partial and in-frame only. The sample includes around 160,000 clones, about 89% of them seen just once. The sample taken for sequencing was peripheral blood. The receptors here all came from a man aged 55 to 69 with acute or convalescent COVID-19.

CDR3 loop: CASKGQGADGYTF. The CDR3 region has the DNA TGCGCCAGCAAGGGACAGGGGGCTGATGGCTACACCTTC. The J gene is TRBJ1-2, the V gene TRBV5-1, with TRBD1 matching over 12 bases. The V segment lost 6 bases and the J segment 6 bases; nucleotides outside the gene matches: 3. CDR3 length equals 13 residues. Germline V gives CDR1 SGHRS, CDR2 YFSETQ.

V and J are TRBV3-1 (or the pseudogene TRBV3-2) and TRBJ1-2, with 9 bases that match TRBD1. Trimming cost V 0 bases and J 3 bases; bases outside gene matches: 5. Germline CDR1 and CDR2: LGHDT and YNNKEL (reference sequence). This CDR3 has 16 amino acids. The CDR3 protein is CASSQDVDRGYYGYTF. In DNA, the CDR3 is TGTGCCAGCAGCCAAGATGTGGACAGGGGTTACTATGGCTACACCTTC.

The CDR3 bases are TGTGCCAGCACTTCGACCAGGGTTTTATCCTCCTACGAGCAGTACTTC. Translated, it gives CASTSTRVLSSYEQYF. This rearrangement joins TRBV5-6 to TRBJ2-7; tentative D call: TRBD1 (5 bases). The germline V gene has CDR1 SGHDT and CDR2 YYEEEE. The CDR3 is 16 residues long. The V end lost 6 bases, the J end lost 0 bases, and 19 bases lay between the germline ends.